What follows describes a single TCR beta chain. The antigen is unknown. Sequenced by immunoSEQ multiplex PCR; TCRdb stores in-frame clones only, minus some. This sample yields over 35,000 clones, of which around 81% are seen a single time; 20% to 25% belongs to the top ten. V was pared by 3 bases and J by 1 base, with 6 bases between. Germline values: CDR1 SGHAT, CDR2 FQNNGV. CDR3 length equals 13 residues. The source of the sample is a study of lymphopenia after photon versus proton radiotherapy. General study findings and limits: Oligoclonal CD8+ Temra expansion after nadir drove photon patients' diversity drop.

Sequencing used peripheral blood, obtained from a patient treated with proton-based radiotherapy. The rearrangement joins TRBV11-2 to TRBJ1-1; no firm D call. The clonotype was recovered from a woman in her 70s with pancreatic cancer. For the CDR3, the DNA is TGTGCCAGCAGCTTGGAAAGGAACACTGAAGCTTTCTTT. Its translation is CASSLERNTEAFF.